This T cell receptor beta chain is from a study of T cells in Graves' hyperthyroidism and ophthalmopathy. About the research overall: Peripheral blood was taken when the disease was first diagnosed, before any treatment began.

Study results and caveats: Most clonotypes expanded in the thyroid (above 0.001) were also present in blood.

The CDR3 totals 16 residues. Deletions cut 2 bases from V and 4 bases from J, with 15 bases between. Germline V gives CDR1 SGHVS, CDR2 FQNEAQ. Diagnostic assessment was based on clinical symptoms, serum thyroxine and TRAb, thyroid ultrasound and orbital computed tomography. There were TCR beta CDR3 regions amplified from RNA transcripts. The TCR CDR3 first-round RT-PCR relied on the HTBI primer set. From the multiplex PCR reads, TCRdb called clonotypes with MiXCR, one entry per CDR3 protein. The data hold around 570,000 distinct CDR3 sequences, with just under 20% observed a single time. Regarding this clonotype: Antigen: not known.

This chain connects TRBV7-8 to TRBJ2-1; possibly TRBD1 for D (6 bases). This TCR was sampled from a man aged 40-49 years with Graves' ophthalmopathy. The sample was blood. CDR3 nucleotide sequence: TGTGCCAGCAGCTTACCAGGGGTAGTAGGGTACAATGAGCAGTTCTTC. Protein sequence: CASSLPGVVGYNEQFF.